This T cell receptor (beta chain) was retrieved from a study of cytomegalovirus exposure and HLA in healthy donors. This CDR3 has 16 amino acids. The V and J ends lost 2 bases and 5 bases, in that order; junction bases with no gene match: 8. Per germline, CDR1 PRHDT and CDR2 FYEKMQ (reference sequence). TCRdb's copy holds only in-frame clones and misses some; the assay was immunoSEQ multiplex PCR. The sample contains roughly 130,000 clones, approximately 84% of which appear only once. The source of this sequence is a woman younger than 45 in good health and CMV-seronegative. The sequenced material came from PBMCs. V is TRBV13 and J is TRBJ2-5; TRBD1 agrees at 10 bases. In DNA, the CDR3 is TGTGCCAGCAGCTTAAGGACAGGGGGAGCTCCGGAGACCCAGTACTTC. This gives the protein CASSLRTGGAPETQYF.